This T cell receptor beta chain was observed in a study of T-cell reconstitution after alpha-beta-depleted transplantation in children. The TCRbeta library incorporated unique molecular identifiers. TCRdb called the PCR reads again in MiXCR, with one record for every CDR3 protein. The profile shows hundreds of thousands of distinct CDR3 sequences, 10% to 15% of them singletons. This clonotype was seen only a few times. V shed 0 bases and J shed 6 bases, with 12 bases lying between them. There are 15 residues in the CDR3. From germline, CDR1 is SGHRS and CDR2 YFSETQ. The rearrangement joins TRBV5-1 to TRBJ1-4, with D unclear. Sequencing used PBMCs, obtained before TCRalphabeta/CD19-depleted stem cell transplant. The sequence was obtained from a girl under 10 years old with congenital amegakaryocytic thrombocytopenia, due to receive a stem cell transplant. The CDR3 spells CASSLGPGEDEKLFF. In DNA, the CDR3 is TGCGCCAGCAGCTTGGGCCCGGGTGAGGATGAAAAACTGTTTTTT.